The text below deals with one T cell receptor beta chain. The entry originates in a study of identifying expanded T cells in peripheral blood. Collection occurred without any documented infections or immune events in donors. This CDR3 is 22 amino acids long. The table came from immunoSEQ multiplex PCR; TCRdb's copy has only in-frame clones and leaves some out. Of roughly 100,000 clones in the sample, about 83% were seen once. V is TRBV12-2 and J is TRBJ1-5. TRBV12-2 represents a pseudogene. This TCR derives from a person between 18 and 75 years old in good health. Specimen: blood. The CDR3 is CASRLDEEEGRSLGVSNQPQHF. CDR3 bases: TGTGCAAGTCGCTTAGACGAAGAGGAGGGGCGCAGTTTGGGAGTCAGCAATCAGCCCCAGCATTTT.